Listed below are T cell receptor beta chains from one sample, sequenced in a study of beta chain features in type 1 diabetes. Generated by immunoSEQ multiplex PCR, the TCRdb table keeps only in-frame clones and is missing some. The table has 550,000 to 850,000 clones, 13% seen once; the top ten hold less than 0.025%. Sequenced input: naive CD4+ T cells from blood. These receptors were taken from a man younger than 35 with type 1 diabetes. The CDR3 runs from the conserved cysteine through the conserved F or W. The D gene is left open where the match is weak. Clone size appears in some rows only: once, few, many, or a class for an expanded clone.

cdr3_nt cdr3_aa d_call j_call v_call clone_size
TGTGCCAGCAGTTACGGTGGCACTTTGAACACTGAAGCTTTCTTT CASSYGGTLNTEAFF NA TRBJ1-1 TRBV6-6 few
TGTGCCAGCAGCTCCGGGTCGGGGTCCTTCGGCTACACCTTC CASSSGSGSFGYTF NA TRBJ1-2 TRBV5-4 NA
TGTGCCATCAGTGAAGGCCAGGCTGGGACTGAAGCTTTCTTT CAISEGQAGTEAFF NA TRBJ1-1 TRBV10-3 few
TGTGCCCGATCTCAGAGGAACACTGAAGCTTTCTTT CARSQRNTEAFF NA TRBJ1-1 TRBV30 few
TGTGCCAGCTCACCACTAGCTAATGAAAAACTGTTTTTT CASSPLANEKLFF NA TRBJ1-4 TRBV18 NA
TGTGCCAGCAGTGAAGGGACAGCTGCTGACTACGAGCAGTACTTC CASSEGTAADYEQYF NA TRBJ2-7 TRBV2 NA
TGCGCCAGCAGCCCCCGACTAGCGGGGTTGGACGGGGAGCTGTTTTTT CASSPRLAGLDGELFF TRBD2 TRBJ2-2 TRBV5-1 NA
TGTGCCAGCAACCTGGACAGGAACACCGGGGAGCTGTTTTTT CASNLDRNTGELFF NA TRBJ2-2 TRBV7-9 few
TGTGCCTGGGCCGGGACTAGCGGGGGGGGTACGCAGTATTTT CAWAGTSGGGTQYF TRBD2 TRBJ2-3 TRBV30 NA
TGCGCCAGCAGCTTCGAAGGGCCCGGGGAGCTGTTTTTT CASSFEGPGELFF NA TRBJ2-2 TRBV5-1 NA
TGTGCTAGTGTATTCCGGGACAGGGGTTGGAATGAGCAGTTCTTC CASVFRDRGWNEQFF TRBD1 TRBJ2-1 TRBV12-5 NA
TGTGCCAGCAGCTTAGGTGAGGGGCCAGGGTCACCCCTCCACTTT CASSLGEGPGSPLHF NA TRBJ1-6 TRBV7-2 NA
TGTGCCAGCACACCATCACCCGGGACAGGGAGCGGCTACACCTTC CASTPSPGTGSGYTF TRBD1 TRBJ1-2 TRBV6-5 NA
TGTGCCAGCTCAGCGCCCCTCGACAGGGCGGCGGATTCACCCCTCCACTTT CASSAPLDRAADSPLHF TRBD1 TRBJ1-6 TRBV18 few
TGTGCCTGGAGTAGGACGGGGGCCAACGTCCTGACTTTC CAWSRTGANVLTF NA TRBJ2-6 TRBV30 NA
TGTGCCAGCAGTTACTCGAACAGGAACACTGAAGCTTTCTTT CASSYSNRNTEAFF NA TRBJ1-1 TRBV6-5 NA
TGCGCCAGCAGTCCCTCGGCAAGTAATGGCTACACCTTC CASSPSASNGYTF NA TRBJ1-2 TRBV10-1 NA
TGTGCCAGCAGCTCCCGGAAAGCCTTCGAGACCCAGTACTTC CASSSRKAFETQYF NA TRBJ2-5 TRBV7-9 NA
TGTGCCTGGGTCGATGGCCCTGAGTCACCCCTCCACTTT CAWVDGPESPLHF NA TRBJ1-6 TRBV30 NA
TGTGCCAGCACCCGAAGCGAGGGTGCCGGAGGCTACACCTTC CASTRSEGAGGYTF NA TRBJ1-2 TRBV2 few
TGCGCCAGCAGGGTAGGTGGGGGCACAGATACGCAGTATTTT CASRVGGGTDTQYF NA TRBJ2-3 TRBV5-1 NA
TGTGCCAGCAGCCGCACCGGGGGCCAGGCTTTCTTT CASSRTGGQAFF NA TRBJ1-1 TRBV7-9 NA
TGTGCCAGCAGCACCCCGGGAGTGGACCGCCAAGAGACCCAGTACTTC CASSTPGVDRQETQYF NA TRBJ2-5 TRBV5-6 NA
TGTGCCAGTCAGGGACGGGGCAATGAGCAGTTCTTC CASQGRGNEQFF NA TRBJ2-1 TRBV13 NA
TGTGCTAGTGGGGGGTGGGTGAACACTGAAGCTTTCTTT CASGGWVNTEAFF NA TRBJ1-1 TRBV12-5 few
TGTGCCAGCAGCTACGGACAGGGCAACAATCAGCCCCAGCATTTT CASSYGQGNNQPQHF TRBD1 TRBJ1-5 TRBV11-2 NA
TGCAGCGTCGAGCTTTCCTCTAACTATGGCTACACCTTC CSVELSSNYGYTF NA TRBJ1-2 TRBV29-1 NA
TGTGCCGTAAAGACAGGGCCGAATGAAAAACTGTTTTTT CAVKTGPNEKLFF TRBD1 TRBJ1-4 TRBV28 few
TGTGCAATAACGGGGGCAGATACGCAGTATTTT CAITGADTQYF NA TRBJ2-3 TRBV28 NA
TGTGCCACCAGCAGAGGGGGGAGTGAGACCCAGTACTTC CATSRGGSETQYF NA TRBJ2-5 TRBV15 NA
TGTGCCAGCTCACCACCGCAGGGGGTGGACATTCAGTACTTC CASSPPQGVDIQYF TRBD1 TRBJ2-4 TRBV18 NA
TGTGCCAGCAGTTACGGCCAGCTAGATTACTACGAGCAGTACTTC CASSYGQLDYYEQYF NA TRBJ2-7 TRBV6-5 NA
TGTGCCTGGAGCGTCCAGGGTTTCTATGGCTACACCTTC CAWSVQGFYGYTF NA TRBJ1-2 TRBV30 NA
TGTGCCAGCAGCTCGGGACAAGGTTTGACTGAAGCTTTCTTT CASSSGQGLTEAFF NA TRBJ1-1 TRBV28 NA
TGTGCCAGCAACGGGGTGGGGTCGAACACCGGGGAGCTGTTTTTT CASNGVGSNTGELFF NA TRBJ2-2 TRBV7-9 NA
TGTGCCAGCAGCGTAGGCGGAGCCTCTGGAAACACCATATATTTT CASSVGGASGNTIYF NA TRBJ1-3 TRBV9 few
TGCAGCGTTACTGTAGGGACAGGGGACCCAGATACGCAGTATTTT CSVTVGTGDPDTQYF TRBD1 TRBJ2-3 TRBV29-1 few
TGTGCCAGCAATGGAGGACAGGGTGAATACGAGCAGTACTTC CASNGGQGEYEQYF TRBD1 TRBJ2-7 TRBV19 few
TGCGCCAGCAGCTCGGGGACTTATGGCTACACCTTC CASSSGTYGYTF NA TRBJ1-2 TRBV5-1 few
TGTGCCAGCAGCTCCGGGACGGTTCTGCAGACCCAGTACTTC CASSSGTVLQTQYF NA TRBJ2-5 TRBV6-5 NA
TGTGCCAGTAGTATCGGTAATGAAAAACTGTTTTTT CASSIGNEKLFF NA TRBJ1-4 TRBV19 NA
TGCGCCAGCAGACTAGCGGGGGTCAATGAGCAGTTCTTC CASRLAGVNEQFF TRBD2 TRBJ2-1 TRBV10-2 NA
TGTGCCAGCAGTTCAGGACAGGGTCGCTATGGCTACACCTTC CASSSGQGRYGYTF TRBD1 TRBJ1-2 TRBV28 few
TGTGCCAGCAGTGAGACGAGGGATAACTATAATTCACCCCTCCACTTT CASSETRDNYNSPLHF NA TRBJ1-6 TRBV2 few
TGTGCCAGTAGTATGGAGGGAAGCAAAAACATTCAGTACTTC CASSMEGSKNIQYF NA TRBJ2-4 TRBV19 NA
TGTGCCATCAGTGGAGACGGTGGGGAACAGCCCCAGCATTTT CAISGDGGEQPQHF NA TRBJ1-5 TRBV10-3 NA
TGCGCCAGCAGCCAAGTAGCCCAAGAGACCCAGTACTTC CASSQVAQETQYF NA TRBJ2-5 TRBV4-1 NA
TGCGCCAGCATTCCCCGAAGGGGGGGGGCTGAAGCTTTCTTT CASIPRRGGAEAFF NA TRBJ1-1 TRBV10-2 NA
TGTGCCAGCAGTAAGTCGGAGTATGGCTACACCTTC CASSKSEYGYTF NA TRBJ1-2 TRBV9 NA
TGTGCCAGCAGTTTATCCCGACAGGAGAATGAGCAGTTCTTC CASSLSRQENEQFF NA TRBJ2-1 TRBV27 NA
TGTGCCAGCAGCTTACTCAAGGAAAAGGGAGCTTTCTTT CASSLLKEKGAFF NA TRBJ1-1 TRBV7-9 few
TGTGCCAGCAGGCATCGCCTTGGGACAGGCGCCACAGATACGCAGTATTTT CASRHRLGTGATDTQYF TRBD1 TRBJ2-3 TRBV28 NA
TGTGCCAGTATGCCGCCAGGGGTAAACGGGGAGCTGTTTTTT CASMPPGVNGELFF NA TRBJ2-2 TRBV19 few
TGTGCCAGCCGCCGAGACAGGGAAGCAAATCAGCCCCAGCATTTT CASRRDREANQPQHF TRBD1 TRBJ1-5 TRBV19 few
TGTGCCAGCGGGACAGGGGGAACAGATACGCAGTATTTT CASGTGGTDTQYF TRBD1 TRBJ2-3 TRBV13 NA
TGTGCCAGCAGCCCTGGACTCCTTAGCAATCAGCCCCAGCATTTT CASSPGLLSNQPQHF NA TRBJ1-5 TRBV7-9 few
TGTGCCAGCAGCCCCGTTAAGGACACCGGGGAGCTGTTTTTT CASSPVKDTGELFF NA TRBJ2-2 TRBV7-3 NA
TGTGCCAGCAGTTTATTTTCCGGGACATCAGGAAACACCATATATTTT CASSLFSGTSGNTIYF NA TRBJ1-3 TRBV27 few
TGTGCCAGCAGCGCGACAGGGGGCGAGCAGTACTTC CASSATGGEQYF TRBD1 TRBJ2-7 TRBV9 NA